A selection of T cell receptor beta chains follows, all from one sample in a study of T cell changes during pregnancy in multiple sclerosis. The assay was immunoSEQ multiplex PCR, and TCRdb's table has in-frame clones only and misses some. The sample lists 45,000 to 60,000 clones; 90% were seen once. The sequences come from CD8+ T cells from peripheral blood mononuclear cells, collected before pregnancy. The receptors shown here come from a female donor with multiple sclerosis, enrolled in a pregnancy study. The CDR3 runs from the conserved cysteine through the conserved F or W. A D gene is named only where the DNA matches it firmly. Some rows mark clone size as missing; the rest say once, few, many or name a class of expanded clone.

j_gene: TRBJ2-7; abundance: -; d_gene: TRBD2; v_gene: TRBV7-8; CDR3nt: TGTGCCAGCAGCTTAGGGGGCGGGGGGGTCTACGAGCAGTACTTC; CDR3aa: CASSLGGGGVYEQYF
j_gene: TRBJ2-1; abundance: -; d_gene: TRBD2; v_gene: TRBV14; CDR3nt: TGTGCCAGCAGCCAAGAGGCTAGCGGCAGCCCAAGCTCCTACAATGAGCAGTTCTTC; CDR3aa: CASSQEASGSPSSYNEQFF
j_gene: TRBJ2-1; abundance: -; d_gene: -; v_gene: TRBV9; CDR3nt: TGTGCCAGCAGCGTCGACAGCTACAATGAGCAGTTCTTC; CDR3aa: CASSVDSYNEQFF
j_gene: TRBJ2-2; abundance: -; d_gene: -; v_gene: TRBV30; CDR3nt: TGTGCCTGGAGTGTCGGGATTCCCGGGGAGCTGTTTTTT; CDR3aa: CAWSVGIPGELFF
j_gene: TRBJ2-2; abundance: -; d_gene: TRBD1; v_gene: TRBV27; CDR3nt: TGTGCCAGCAGTGTTGTACAGGGGGTCCCCGGGGAGCTGTTTTTT; CDR3aa: CASSVVQGVPGELFF
j_gene: TRBJ1-6; abundance: -; d_gene: TRBD1; v_gene: TRBV7-9; CDR3nt: TGTGCCAGCAGGACAGGGGAAGGAATTTCACCCCTCCACTTT; CDR3aa: CASRTGEGISPLHF
j_gene: TRBJ2-1; abundance: -; d_gene: TRBD2; v_gene: TRBV4-2; CDR3nt: TGTGCCAGCAGCACGCGACTAGCCGAGAATGAGCAGTTCTTC; CDR3aa: CASSTRLAENEQFF
j_gene: TRBJ2-2; abundance: -; d_gene: TRBD2; v_gene: TRBV9; CDR3nt: TGTGCCAGCAGCCCCCGTACTAGCGAGAACACCGGGGAGCTGTTTTTT; CDR3aa: CASSPRTSENTGELFF
j_gene: TRBJ2-7; abundance: few; d_gene: -; v_gene: TRBV7-3; CDR3nt: TGTGCCAGCAGCTTAATCACAGGCTATGACTACGAGCAGTACTTC; CDR3aa: CASSLITGYDYEQYF
j_gene: TRBJ1-2; abundance: -; d_gene: -; v_gene: TRBV4-1; CDR3nt: TGCGCCAGCTCCTATAGAGTGGACAGTAATAACTATGGCTACACCTTC; CDR3aa: CASSYRVDSNNYGYTF
j_gene: TRBJ2-1; abundance: -; d_gene: TRBD2; v_gene: TRBV30; CDR3nt: TGTGCCTGGGTTACACTAGCGGGGGGACGGGGCAATGAGCAGTTCTTC; CDR3aa: CAWVTLAGGRGNEQFF
j_gene: TRBJ2-4; abundance: -; d_gene: TRBD1; v_gene: TRBV6-4; CDR3nt: TGTGCCAGCAGTGACTCGATGATAAACAGGGGAGCCAAAAACATTCAGTACTTC; CDR3aa: CASSDSMINRGAKNIQYF
j_gene: TRBJ2-7; abundance: -; d_gene: -; v_gene: TRBV9; CDR3nt: TGTGCCAGCAGCGTAGATAACGAGCAGTACTTC; CDR3aa: CASSVDNEQYF
j_gene: TRBJ1-2; abundance: -; d_gene: -; v_gene: TRBV11-1; CDR3nt: TGTGCCAGCAGACCTACAGGGTCCGATGGCTACACCTTC; CDR3aa: CASRPTGSDGYTF
j_gene: TRBJ1-2; abundance: -; d_gene: -; v_gene: TRBV6-5; CDR3nt: TGTGCCAGCAGTTATGAATCGGATGGGGGGGGACGCGGCTACACCTTC; CDR3aa: CASSYESDGGGRGYTF
j_gene: TRBJ2-1; abundance: -; d_gene: -; v_gene: TRBV29-1; CDR3nt: TGCAGCGTTGGCGGGAACTACAATGAGCAGTTCTTC; CDR3aa: CSVGGNYNEQFF
j_gene: TRBJ2-1; abundance: -; d_gene: TRBD2; v_gene: TRBV7-6; CDR3nt: TGTGCCAGCAGCTTAGAAGCGGGGGCTTACAATGAGCAGTTCTTC; CDR3aa: CASSLEAGAYNEQFF
j_gene: TRBJ1-1; abundance: -; d_gene: TRBD1; v_gene: TRBV5-1; CDR3nt: TGCGCCAGCAGCGCCGACAGGGCTCGGAACACTGAAGCTTTCTTT; CDR3aa: CASSADRARNTEAFF
j_gene: TRBJ1-4; abundance: -; d_gene: -; v_gene: TRBV5-4; CDR3nt: TGTGCCAGCAGGGGAGCAACTAATGAAAAACTGTTTTTT; CDR3aa: CASRGATNEKLFF
j_gene: TRBJ2-3; abundance: many; d_gene: TRBD2; v_gene: TRBV7-9; CDR3nt: TGTGCCAGCAGCTCGCTGACTAGCGGGGGGGGCACAGATACGCAGTATTTT; CDR3aa: CASSSLTSGGGTDTQYF
j_gene: TRBJ1-5; abundance: -; d_gene: -; v_gene: TRBV19; CDR3nt: TGTGCCAGTAGTGAAGGGGTCGGAAATCAGCCCCAGCATTTT; CDR3aa: CASSEGVGNQPQHF
j_gene: TRBJ1-2; abundance: -; d_gene: TRBD1; v_gene: TRBV7-9; CDR3nt: TGTGCCAGCAGCCGGCTCCTACGACAGGGGCCCTCGGAGAACTATGGCTACACCTTC; CDR3aa: CASSRLLRQGPSENYGYTF
j_gene: TRBJ2-3; abundance: -; d_gene: TRBD1; v_gene: TRBV27; CDR3nt: TGTGCCAGCAGGGGGGACAGTTACACAGATACGCAGTATTTT; CDR3aa: CASRGDSYTDTQYF
j_gene: TRBJ2-7; abundance: -; d_gene: TRBD1; v_gene: TRBV5-6; CDR3nt: TGTGCCAGCAGCTCCCGGGACAGCCGTTACTACGAGCAGTACTTC; CDR3aa: CASSSRDSRYYEQYF
j_gene: TRBJ2-2; abundance: -; d_gene: -; v_gene: TRBV7-8; CDR3nt: TGTGCCAGCAGAAAAGACACTAACACCGGGGAGCTGTTTTTT; CDR3aa: CASRKDTNTGELFF
j_gene: TRBJ1-6; abundance: -; d_gene: TRBD1; v_gene: TRBV27; CDR3nt: TGTGCCAGTTGTGGGACAGGGAATTCACCCCTCCACTTT; CDR3aa: CASCGTGNSPLHF
j_gene: TRBJ2-5; abundance: -; d_gene: -; v_gene: TRBV6-5; CDR3nt: TGTGCCAGCAGGTCTAGCGTGGAGACCCAGTACTTC; CDR3aa: CASRSSVETQYF
j_gene: TRBJ1-2; abundance: -; d_gene: -; v_gene: TRBV27; CDR3nt: TGTGCCAGCAGTACAACAGGCGCGGGCTACACCTTC; CDR3aa: CASSTTGAGYTF
j_gene: TRBJ1-2; abundance: once; d_gene: TRBD1; v_gene: TRBV9; CDR3nt: TGTGCCAGCAGCGTATCCGAGACAGGGCGCGATGGCTACACCTTC; CDR3aa: CASSVSETGRDGYTF